A selection of T cell receptor beta chains follows, all from one sample in a study of control samples from healthy donors and cancer patients. Sequenced by immunoSEQ multiplex PCR; TCRdb stores in-frame clones only, minus some. The data show almost 90,000 clones, with more than 70% seen just once and roughly 2% held by the top ten. What was sequenced was blood. All receptors come from a woman aged 35 to 49 in good health. Both conserved end residues are part of each CDR3. Each record gives: clone size, J gene, V gene, D gene, CDR3 protein, CDR3 DNA. The D gene is left open where the match is weak. Some rows mark clone size as missing; the rest say once, few, many or name a class of expanded clone.

-	TRBJ1-5	TRBV10-3	-	CAISESGGDQPQHF	TGTGCCATCAGTGAATCTGGAGGGGACCAGCCCCAGCATTTT
-	TRBJ2-6	TRBV6-6	-	CASSHRGRSGANVLTF	TGTGCCAGCTCCCACCGGGGTCGCTCTGGGGCCAACGTCCTGACTTTC
-	TRBJ2-2	TRBV12-5	TRBD2	CAGTPSGSEATGELFF	TGTGCTGGTACACCAAGCGGGAGCGAGGCGACCGGGGAGCTGTTTTTT
few	TRBJ1-4	TRBV11-3	-	CASSFQGAANEKLFF	TGTGCCAGCAGTTTTCAGGGCGCAGCTAATGAAAAACTGTTTTTT
-	TRBJ1-1	TRBV2	TRBD1	CASSRDRPGNTEAFF	TGTGCCAGCAGTAGGGACAGACCGGGGAACACTGAAGCTTTCTTT
-	TRBJ2-3	TRBV7-2	TRBD2	CASSTRLAGVARSTDTQYF	TGTGCCAGCAGTACCCGACTAGCGGGGGTTGCTCGGAGCACAGATACGCAGTATTTT
-	TRBJ2-3	TRBV5-5	TRBD2	CASSRGSGDTDTQYF	TGTGCCAGCAGCCGGGGAAGCGGGGACACAGATACGCAGTATTTT
few	TRBJ2-3	TRBV9	-	CASSVKGGGTDTQYF	TGTGCCAGCAGCGTAAAGGGGGGGGGCACAGATACGCAGTATTTT
-	TRBJ1-6	TRBV6-5	-	CASRVGIYNSPLHF	TGTGCCAGCAGGGTAGGAATCTATAATTCACCCCTCCACTTT
-	TRBJ2-2	TRBV9	TRBD2	CASSVGLAVPLGGELFF	TGTGCCAGCAGCGTAGGACTAGCGGTTCCCCTGGGCGGGGAGCTGTTTTTT
-	TRBJ1-3	TRBV19	TRBD1	CASSISGQGPGNTIYF	TGTGCCAGTAGTATATCGGGACAGGGACCTGGAAACACCATATATTTT
-	TRBJ1-1	TRBV10-3	-	CAISEAQGLQAFF	TGTGCCATCAGTGAGGCCCAGGGGTTACAAGCTTTCTTT
few	TRBJ1-2	TRBV27	-	CASSPQGGNYGYTF	TGTGCCAGCAGTCCCCAGGGTGGGAACTATGGCTACACCTTC
-	TRBJ2-1	TRBV4-2	-	CASSLKMGGDEQFF	TGTGCCAGCAGCCTCAAGATGGGGGGCGATGAGCAGTTCTTC
-	TRBJ1-2	TRBV3-1/TRBV3-2	-	CASRSSGGLAYGYTF	TGTGCCAGCAGAAGCAGTGGGGGGCTAGCCTATGGCTACACCTTC
-	TRBJ1-1	TRBV11-3	-	CASSSEGVWGKEDTEAFF	TGTGCCAGCAGCTCCGAAGGGGTTTGGGGGAAGGAGGACACTGAAGCTTTCTTT
-	TRBJ2-2	TRBV7-9	TRBD2	CASSVGLAGVTNTGELFF	TGTGCCAGCAGCGTTGGACTAGCGGGGGTCACGAACACCGGGGAGCTGTTTTTT
-	TRBJ1-6	TRBV7-8	TRBD1	CASTRTAGQGSSPLHF	TGTGCCAGCACCCGAACCGCGGGACAGGGTAGTTCACCCCTCCACTTT
-	TRBJ2-4	TRBV4-2	TRBD2	CASSQKISRLAGEGGNIQYF	TGTGCCAGCAGCCAAAAGATCTCGAGGCTAGCGGGGGAGGGGGGAAACATTCAGTACTTC
few	TRBJ2-2	TRBV7-7	-	CASSLVYGGGTGELFF	TGTGCCAGCAGCTTAGTGTACGGGGGCGGCACCGGGGAGCTGTTTTTT